This TCR beta chain was captured in a study of blood T cell repertoires in COVID-19. Method: immunoSEQ multiplex PCR; TCRdb's copy keeps in-frame clones and lacks some. The data show 350,000 to 400,000 clones, approximately 91% seen once. The CDR3 spans 16 residues. Trimming removed 4 bases from V and 0 bases from J, with 15 bases in between. The germline CDR1 and CDR2 sequences are MGHDK and SYGVNS. The study drew participants aged about 18 to 95 years from 20 to 30 US areas. Cohorts were determined from participant-reported clinical history. The gene calls are TRBV25-1 and TRBJ1-2, with D tentatively TRBD1 (6 bases). This receptor was taken from a woman aged 40 to 55 who had been exposed to COVID-19. Sequencing used PBMCs or T cells enriched from blood (not recorded which). In DNA, the CDR3 is TGTGCCAGCAGTGCGTCGTCTACAGGGCCTAACTATGGCTACACCTTC. This sequence encodes CASSASSTGPNYGYTF.